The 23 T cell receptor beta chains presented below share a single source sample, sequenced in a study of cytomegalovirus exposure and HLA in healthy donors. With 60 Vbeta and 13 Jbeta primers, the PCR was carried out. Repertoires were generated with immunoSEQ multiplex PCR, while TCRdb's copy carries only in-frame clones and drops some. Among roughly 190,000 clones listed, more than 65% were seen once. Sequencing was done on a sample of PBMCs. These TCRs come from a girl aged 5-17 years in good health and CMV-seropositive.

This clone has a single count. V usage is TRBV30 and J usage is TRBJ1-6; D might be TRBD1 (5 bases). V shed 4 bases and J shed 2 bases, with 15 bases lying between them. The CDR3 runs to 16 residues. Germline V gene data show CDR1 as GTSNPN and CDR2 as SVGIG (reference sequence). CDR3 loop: CAWMDLQDTYNSPLHF. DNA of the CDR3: TGTGCCTGGATGGATCTCCAGGACACCTATAATTCACCCCTCCACTTT. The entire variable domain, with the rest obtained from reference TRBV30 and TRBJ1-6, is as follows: SQTIHQWPATLVQPVGSPLSLECTVEGTSNPNLYWYRQAAGRGLQLLFYSVGIGQISSEVPQNLSASRPQDRQFILSSKKLLLSDSGFYLCAWMDLQDTYNSPLHFGNGTRLTVT.

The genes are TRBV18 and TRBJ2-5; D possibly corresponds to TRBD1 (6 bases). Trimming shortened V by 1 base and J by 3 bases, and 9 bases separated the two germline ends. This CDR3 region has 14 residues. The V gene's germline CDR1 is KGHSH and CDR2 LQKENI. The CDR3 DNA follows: TGTGCCAGCTCACCACGAGGGGACAAAGAGACCCAGTACTTC. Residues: CASSPRGDKETQYF.

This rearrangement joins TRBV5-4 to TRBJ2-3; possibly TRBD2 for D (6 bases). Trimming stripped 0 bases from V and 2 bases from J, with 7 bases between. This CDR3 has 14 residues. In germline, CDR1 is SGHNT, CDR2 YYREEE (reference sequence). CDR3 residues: CASSLGDFTDTQYF. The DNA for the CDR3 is TGTGCCAGCAGCTTGGGGGACTTCACAGATACGCAGTATTTT.

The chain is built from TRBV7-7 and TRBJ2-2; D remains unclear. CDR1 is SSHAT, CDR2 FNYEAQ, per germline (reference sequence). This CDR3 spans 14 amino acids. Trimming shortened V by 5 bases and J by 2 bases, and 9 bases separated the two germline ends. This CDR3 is CASSARGNTGELFF. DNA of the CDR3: TGTGCCAGCAGCGCCCGAGGCAACACCGGGGAGCTGTTTTTT.

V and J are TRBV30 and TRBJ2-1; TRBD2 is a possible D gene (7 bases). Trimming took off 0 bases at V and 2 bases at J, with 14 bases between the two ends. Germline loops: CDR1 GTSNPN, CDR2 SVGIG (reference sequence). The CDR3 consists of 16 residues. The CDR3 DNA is TGTGCCTGGAGTGTACGTGGGGGGGCCACCTACAATGAGCAGTTCTTC. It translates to CAWSVRGGATYNEQFF.

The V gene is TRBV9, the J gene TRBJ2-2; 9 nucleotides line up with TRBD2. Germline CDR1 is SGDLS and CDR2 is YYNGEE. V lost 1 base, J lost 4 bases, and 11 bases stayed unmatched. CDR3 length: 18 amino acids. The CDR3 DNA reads TGTGCCAGCAGCGTACGGGGTAGCGGGGGAGGAGTCACCGGGGAGCTGTTTTTT. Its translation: CASSVRGSGGGVTGELFF.

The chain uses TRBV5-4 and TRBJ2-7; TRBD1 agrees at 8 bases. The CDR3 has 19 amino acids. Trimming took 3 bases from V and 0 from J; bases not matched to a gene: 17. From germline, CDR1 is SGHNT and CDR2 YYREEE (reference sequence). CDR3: CASSSETGTGYLHSYEQYF. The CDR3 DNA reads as TGTGCCAGCAGCTCGGAAACCGGGACAGGATACTTACACTCCTACGAGCAGTACTTC.

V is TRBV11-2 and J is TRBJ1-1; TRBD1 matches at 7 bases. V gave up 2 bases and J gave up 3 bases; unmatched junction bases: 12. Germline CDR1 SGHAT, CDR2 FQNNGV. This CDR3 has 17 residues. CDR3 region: CASSLYSIKTGYTEAFF. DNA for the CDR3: TGTGCCAGCAGCTTATACTCCATCAAGACAGGGTACACTGAAGCTTTCTTT.

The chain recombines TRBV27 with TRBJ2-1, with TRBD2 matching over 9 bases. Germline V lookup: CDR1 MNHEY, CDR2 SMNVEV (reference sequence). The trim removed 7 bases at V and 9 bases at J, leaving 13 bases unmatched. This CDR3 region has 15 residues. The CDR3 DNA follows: TGTGCCAGCACCTTCGTAGCGGGGGCCGGAGGTGAGCAGTTCTTC. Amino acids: CASTFVAGAGGEQFF.

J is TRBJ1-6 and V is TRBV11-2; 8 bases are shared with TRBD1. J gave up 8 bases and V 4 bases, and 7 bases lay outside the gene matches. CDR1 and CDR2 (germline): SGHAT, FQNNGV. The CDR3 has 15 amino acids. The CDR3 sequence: CASSSSGTGDSPLHF. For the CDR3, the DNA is TGTGCCAGCAGCTCCTCCGGGACAGGTGATTCACCCCTCCACTTT.

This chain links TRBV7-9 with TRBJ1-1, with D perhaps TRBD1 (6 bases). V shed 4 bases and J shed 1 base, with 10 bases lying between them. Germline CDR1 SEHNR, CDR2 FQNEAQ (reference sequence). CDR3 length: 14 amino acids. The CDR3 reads CASSSGQQNTEAFF. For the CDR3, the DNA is TGTGCCAGCAGCTCAGGACAGCAGAACACTGAAGCTTTCTTT.

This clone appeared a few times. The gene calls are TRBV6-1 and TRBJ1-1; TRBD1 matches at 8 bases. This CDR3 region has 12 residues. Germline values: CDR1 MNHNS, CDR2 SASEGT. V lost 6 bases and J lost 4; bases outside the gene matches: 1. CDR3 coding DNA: TGTGCCAGCAGGACAGGGGTCACTGAAGCTTTCTTT. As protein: CASRTGVTEAFF.

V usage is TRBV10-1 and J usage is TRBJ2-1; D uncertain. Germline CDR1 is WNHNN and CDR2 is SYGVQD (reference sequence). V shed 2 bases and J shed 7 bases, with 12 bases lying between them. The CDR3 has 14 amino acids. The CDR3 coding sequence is TGCGCCAGCAGTGAGAAGCCCCACCGGAATGAGCAGTTCTTC. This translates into CASSEKPHRNEQFF.

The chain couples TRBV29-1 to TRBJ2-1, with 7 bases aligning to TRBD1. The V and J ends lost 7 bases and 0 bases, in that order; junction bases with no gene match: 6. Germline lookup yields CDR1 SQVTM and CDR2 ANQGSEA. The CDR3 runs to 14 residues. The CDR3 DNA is TGCAGCGCTAACAGGGGCAGCTCCTACAATGAGCAGTTCTTC. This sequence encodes CSANRGSSYNEQFF.

CDR3 DNA: TGTGCCAGCAGCCGGACAGGGAACCCCTACGAGCAGTACTTC. This codes for CASSRTGNPYEQYF. The J gene is TRBJ2-7, the V gene TRBV14, with 8 positions matching TRBD1. This CDR3 is built from 14 residues. From germline, CDR1 is SGHDN and CDR2 FVKESK. V was clipped by 4 bases and J by 2 bases; unmatched bases: 4.

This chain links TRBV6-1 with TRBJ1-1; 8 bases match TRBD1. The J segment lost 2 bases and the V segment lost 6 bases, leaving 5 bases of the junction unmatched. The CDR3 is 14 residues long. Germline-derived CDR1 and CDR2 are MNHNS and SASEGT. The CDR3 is CASREQGGNTEAFF. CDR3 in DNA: TGTGCCAGCAGAGAACAGGGGGGAAACACTGAAGCTTTCTTT.

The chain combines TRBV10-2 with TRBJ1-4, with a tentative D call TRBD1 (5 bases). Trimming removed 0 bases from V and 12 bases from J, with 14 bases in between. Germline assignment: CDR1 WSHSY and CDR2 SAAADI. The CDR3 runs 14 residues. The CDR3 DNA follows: TGCGCCAGCAGTGAGTCGAAGGGAGGGACTCAACTGTTTTTT. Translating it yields CASSESKGGTQLFF.

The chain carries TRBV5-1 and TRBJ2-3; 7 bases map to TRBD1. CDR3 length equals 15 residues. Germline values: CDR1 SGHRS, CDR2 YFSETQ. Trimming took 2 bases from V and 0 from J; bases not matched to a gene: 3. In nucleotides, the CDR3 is TGCGCCAGCAGCTTTACAGGGGCCAGCACAGATACGCAGTATTTT. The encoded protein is CASSFTGASTDTQYF.

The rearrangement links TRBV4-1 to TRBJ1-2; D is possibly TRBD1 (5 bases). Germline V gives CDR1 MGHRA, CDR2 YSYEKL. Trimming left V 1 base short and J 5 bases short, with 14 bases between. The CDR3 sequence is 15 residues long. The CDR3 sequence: CASSQVVGGLYGYTF. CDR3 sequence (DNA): TGCGCCAGCAGCCAAGTAGTCGGGGGATTATATGGCTACACCTTC.

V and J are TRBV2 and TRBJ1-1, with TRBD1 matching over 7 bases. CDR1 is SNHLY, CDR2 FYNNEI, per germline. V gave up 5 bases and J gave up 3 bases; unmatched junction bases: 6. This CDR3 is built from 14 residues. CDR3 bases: TGTGCCAGCAGTCACCAGGGGGAACACACTGAAGCTTTCTTT. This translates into CASSHQGEHTEAFF.

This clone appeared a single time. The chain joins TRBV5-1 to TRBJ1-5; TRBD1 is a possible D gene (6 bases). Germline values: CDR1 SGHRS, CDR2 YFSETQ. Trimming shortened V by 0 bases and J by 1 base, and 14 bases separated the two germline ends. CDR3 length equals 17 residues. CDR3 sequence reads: CASSLGTRGGSNQPQHF. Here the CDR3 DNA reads TGCGCCAGCAGCTTGGGGACCAGGGGAGGGAGCAATCAGCCCCAGCATTTT. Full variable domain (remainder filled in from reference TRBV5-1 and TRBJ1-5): KAGVTQTPRYLIKTRGQQVTLSCSPISGHRSVSWYQQTPGQGLQFLFEYFSETQRNKGNFPGRFSGRQFSNSRSEMNVSTLELGDSALYLCASSLGTRGGSNQPQHFGDGTRLSIL.

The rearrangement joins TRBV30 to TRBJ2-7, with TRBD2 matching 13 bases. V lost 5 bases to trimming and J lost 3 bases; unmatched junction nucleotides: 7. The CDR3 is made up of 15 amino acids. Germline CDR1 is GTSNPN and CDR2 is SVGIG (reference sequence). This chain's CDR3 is CAWAGTSGAIYEQYF. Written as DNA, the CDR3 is TGTGCCTGGGCCGGGACTAGCGGGGCGATCTACGAGCAGTACTTC.

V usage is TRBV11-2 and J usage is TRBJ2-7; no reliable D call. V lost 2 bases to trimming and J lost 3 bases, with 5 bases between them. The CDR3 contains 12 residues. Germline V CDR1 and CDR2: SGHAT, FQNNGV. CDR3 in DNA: TGTGCCAGCAGCTTATACAGCTACGAGCAGTACTTC. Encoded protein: CASSLYSYEQYF.